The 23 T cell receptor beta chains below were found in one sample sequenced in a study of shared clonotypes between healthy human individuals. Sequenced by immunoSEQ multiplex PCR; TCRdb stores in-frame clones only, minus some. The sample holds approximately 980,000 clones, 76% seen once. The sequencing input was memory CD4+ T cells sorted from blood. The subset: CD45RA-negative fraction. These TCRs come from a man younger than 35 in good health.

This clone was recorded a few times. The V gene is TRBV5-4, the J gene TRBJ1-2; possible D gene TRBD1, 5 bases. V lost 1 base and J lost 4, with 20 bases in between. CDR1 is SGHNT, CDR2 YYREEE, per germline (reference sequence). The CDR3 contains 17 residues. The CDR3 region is CASSLIVALKGFYGYTF. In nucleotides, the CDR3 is TGTGCCAGCAGCTTGATAGTGGCACTCAAGGGGTTCTATGGCTACACCTTC.

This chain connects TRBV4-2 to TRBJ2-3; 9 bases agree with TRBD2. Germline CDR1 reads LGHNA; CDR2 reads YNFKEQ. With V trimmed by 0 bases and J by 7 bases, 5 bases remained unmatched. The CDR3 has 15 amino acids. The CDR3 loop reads CASSQEAGGRNTQYF. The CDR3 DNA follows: TGTGCCAGCAGCCAAGAGGCGGGAGGGAGGAATACGCAGTATTTT.

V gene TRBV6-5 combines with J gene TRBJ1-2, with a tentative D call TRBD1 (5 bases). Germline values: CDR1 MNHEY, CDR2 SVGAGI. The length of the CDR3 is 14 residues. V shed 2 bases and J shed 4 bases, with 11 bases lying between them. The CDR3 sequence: CASSYADGGYGYTF. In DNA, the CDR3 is TGTGCCAGCAGTTACGCGGACGGGGGCTATGGCTACACCTTC.

The CDR3 reads CASSSTGLHEQYF. In DNA, the CDR3 is TGTGCCAGCAGTTCTACAGGGTTACACGAGCAGTACTTC. This chain connects TRBV6-5 to TRBJ2-7; TRBD1 is a possible D gene (6 bases). Deletions cut 4 bases from V and 5 bases from J, with 12 bases between. CDR3 length equals 13 residues. Germline CDR1 MNHEY, CDR2 SVGAGI.

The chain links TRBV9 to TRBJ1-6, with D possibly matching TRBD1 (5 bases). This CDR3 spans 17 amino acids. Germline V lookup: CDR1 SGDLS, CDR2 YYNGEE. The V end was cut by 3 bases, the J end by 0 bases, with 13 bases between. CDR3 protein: CASSGAGVSSYNSPLHF. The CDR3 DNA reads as TGTGCCAGCAGCGGTGCGGGGGTGAGCTCCTATAATTCACCCCTCCACTTT.

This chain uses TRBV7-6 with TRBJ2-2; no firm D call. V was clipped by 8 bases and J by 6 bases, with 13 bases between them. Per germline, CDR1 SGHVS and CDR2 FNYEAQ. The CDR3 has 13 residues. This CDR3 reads CASLDGWPGELFF. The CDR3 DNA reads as TGTGCCAGCTTGGACGGGTGGCCCGGGGAGCTGTTTTTT.

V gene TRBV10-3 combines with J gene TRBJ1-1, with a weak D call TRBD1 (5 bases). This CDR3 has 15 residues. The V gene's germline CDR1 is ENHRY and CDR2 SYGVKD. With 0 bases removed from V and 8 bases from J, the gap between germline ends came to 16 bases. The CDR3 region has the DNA TGTGCCATCAGTGAGTCAGTACAGGCCAGCATAGAAGCTTTCTTT. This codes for CAISESVQASIEAFF.

DNA of the CDR3: TGTGCCAGCAGTAGGTGGGGATCAACAGATACGCAGTATTTT. Protein sequence: CASSRWGSTDTQYF. The chain recombines TRBV11-2 with TRBJ2-3; D is ambiguous. With 6 bases removed from V and 3 bases from J, the gap between germline ends came to 13 bases. This CDR3 has 14 residues. CDR1 is SGHAT and CDR2 is FQNNGV in the germline V gene.

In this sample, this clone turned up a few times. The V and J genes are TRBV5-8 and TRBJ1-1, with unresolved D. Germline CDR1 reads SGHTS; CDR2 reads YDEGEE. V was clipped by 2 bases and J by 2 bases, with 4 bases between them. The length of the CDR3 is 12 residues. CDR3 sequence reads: CASSFYNTEAFF. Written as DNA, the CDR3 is TGTGCCAGCAGCTTTTATAACACTGAAGCTTTCTTT.

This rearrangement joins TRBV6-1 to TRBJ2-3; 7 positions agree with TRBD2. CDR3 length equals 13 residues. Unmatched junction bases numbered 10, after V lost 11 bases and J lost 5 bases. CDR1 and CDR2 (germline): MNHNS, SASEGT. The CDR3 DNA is TGTGCCGCGCGGGAGCCCAGAGAAGATACGCAGTATTTT. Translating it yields CAAREPREDTQYF.

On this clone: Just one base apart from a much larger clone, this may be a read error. The CDR3 nucleotides are TGTGCCAGCAGCGATAAGTACGAGCAGTACTTC. This codes for CASSDKYEQYF. This chain connects TRBV6-1 to TRBJ2-5; D call uncertain. The J call may be incorrect, as the DNA end agrees better with TRBJ2-7. This CDR3 has 11 residues. Germline V gives CDR1 MNHNS, CDR2 SASEGT.

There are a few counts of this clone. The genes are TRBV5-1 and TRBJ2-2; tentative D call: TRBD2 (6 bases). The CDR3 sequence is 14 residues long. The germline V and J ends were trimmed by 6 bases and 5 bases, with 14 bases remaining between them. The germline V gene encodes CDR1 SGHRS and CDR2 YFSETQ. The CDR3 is CASKEGRRTGELFF. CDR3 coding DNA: TGCGCCAGCAAAGAAGGGAGGAGAACCGGGGAGCTGTTTTTT.

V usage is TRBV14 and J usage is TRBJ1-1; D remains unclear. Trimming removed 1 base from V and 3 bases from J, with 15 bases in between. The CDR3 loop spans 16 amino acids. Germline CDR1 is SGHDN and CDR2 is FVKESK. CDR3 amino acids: CASSQGGGRVYTEAFF. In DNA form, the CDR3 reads TGTGCCAGCAGCCAAGGAGGAGGGAGGGTTTACACTGAAGCTTTCTTT.

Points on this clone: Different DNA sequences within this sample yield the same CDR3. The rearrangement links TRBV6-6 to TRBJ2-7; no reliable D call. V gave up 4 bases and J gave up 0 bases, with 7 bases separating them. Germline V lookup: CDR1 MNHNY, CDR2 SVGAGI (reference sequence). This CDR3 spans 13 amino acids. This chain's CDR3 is CASSLGGSYEQYF. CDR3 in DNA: TGTGCCAGCAGTTTGGGCGGCTCCTACGAGCAGTACTTC.

Written as DNA, the CDR3 is TGTGCCAGCAGTGCCGGGACAGGGTCTGGAAACACCATATATTTT. It codes for CASSAGTGSGNTIYF. The rearrangement joins TRBV6-4 to TRBJ1-3, with 9 bases lining up with TRBD1. The V gene end was trimmed by 4 bases and the J gene end by 1 base; junction bases not matched to a gene: 2. This CDR3 contains 15 residues. Germline lookup yields CDR1 MRHNA and CDR2 SNTAGT.

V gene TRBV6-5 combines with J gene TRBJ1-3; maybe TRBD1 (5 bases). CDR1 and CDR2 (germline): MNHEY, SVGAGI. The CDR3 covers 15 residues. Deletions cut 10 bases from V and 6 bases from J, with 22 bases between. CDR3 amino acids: CAKTQSDSRVNTIYF. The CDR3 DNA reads TGTGCCAAAACCCAGTCTGACAGCCGCGTAAACACCATATATTTT.

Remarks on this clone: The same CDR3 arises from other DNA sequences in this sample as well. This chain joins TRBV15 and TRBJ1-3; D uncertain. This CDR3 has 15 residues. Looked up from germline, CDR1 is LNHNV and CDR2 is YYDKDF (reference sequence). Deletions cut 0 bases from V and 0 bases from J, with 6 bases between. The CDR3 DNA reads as TGTGCCACCAGCAGAGATCGGCTCTCTGGAAACACCATATATTTT. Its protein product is CATSRDRLSGNTIYF.

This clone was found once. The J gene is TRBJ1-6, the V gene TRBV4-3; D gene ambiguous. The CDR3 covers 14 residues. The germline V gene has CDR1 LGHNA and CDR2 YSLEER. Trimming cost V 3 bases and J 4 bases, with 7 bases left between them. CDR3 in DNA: TGCGCCAGCAGCCAGGAGGTTTATAATTCACCCCTCCACTTT. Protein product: CASSQEVYNSPLHF.

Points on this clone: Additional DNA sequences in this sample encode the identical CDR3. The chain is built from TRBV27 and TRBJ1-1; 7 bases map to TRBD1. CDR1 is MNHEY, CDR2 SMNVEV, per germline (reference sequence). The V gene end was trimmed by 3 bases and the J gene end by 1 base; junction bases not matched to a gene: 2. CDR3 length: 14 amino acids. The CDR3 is CASSFRTGNTEAFF. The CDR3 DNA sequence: TGTGCCAGCAGTTTCAGGACAGGGAACACTGAAGCTTTCTTT.

The CDR3 bases are TGTGCCAGCAGCTACCGAGCCTACGAGCAGTACTTC. As protein: CASSYRAYEQYF. This chain links TRBV5-6 with TRBJ2-7; D gene ambiguous. The germline V gene has CDR1 SGHDT and CDR2 YYEEEE. The CDR3 runs 12 residues. V gave up 3 bases and J gave up 2 bases, with 6 bases separating them.

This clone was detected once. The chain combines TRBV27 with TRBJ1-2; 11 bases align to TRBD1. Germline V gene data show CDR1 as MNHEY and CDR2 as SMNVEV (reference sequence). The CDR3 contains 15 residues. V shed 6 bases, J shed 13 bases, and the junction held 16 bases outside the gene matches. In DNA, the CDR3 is TGTGCCAGCAGCGCTCTCGGACAGGGGGCGAGGTGGCTCACCTTC. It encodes CASSALGQGARWLTF.

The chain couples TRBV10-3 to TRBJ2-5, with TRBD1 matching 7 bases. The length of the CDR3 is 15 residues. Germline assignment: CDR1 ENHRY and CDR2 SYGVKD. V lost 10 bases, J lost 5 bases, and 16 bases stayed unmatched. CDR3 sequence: CATRRQGGLGETQYF. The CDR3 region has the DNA TGTGCCACACGGAGACAAGGGGGCCTGGGGGAGACCCAGTACTTC.

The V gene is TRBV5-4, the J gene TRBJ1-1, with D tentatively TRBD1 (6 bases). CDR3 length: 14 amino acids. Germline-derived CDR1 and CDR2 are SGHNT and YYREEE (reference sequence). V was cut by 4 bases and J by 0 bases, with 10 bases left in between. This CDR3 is CASSAQGMNTEAFF. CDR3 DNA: TGTGCCAGCAGCGCACAGGGAATGAACACTGAAGCTTTCTTT.